This T cell receptor beta chain stems from a study of blood T cell repertoires in COVID-19. At the level of the study: Sample material is recorded as cDNA or gDNA derived from T cells, B-cell-depleted T cells, or PBMCs.

Some clones are missing from TCRdb's copy, which holds only in-frame ones; the method was immunoSEQ multiplex PCR. The table includes about 71,000 clones, 86% detected once. The TCR comes from a man in his thirties or forties with acute or convalescent COVID-19. Sequences were obtained from peripheral blood.

CDR3 in amino acids: CASSSMTSGGAFEQFF. CDR3 DNA: TGTGCCAGCAGCTCCATGACTAGCGGGGGGGCCTTTGAGCAGTTCTTC. The chain links TRBV7-8 to TRBJ2-1; TRBD2 aligns across 14 bases. Trimming at V came to 4 bases and at J to 9 bases, leaving 8 bases not matched to a gene. This CDR3 spans 16 amino acids. Per the germline V gene, CDR1 is SGHVS and CDR2 is FQNEAQ.